The sequence of this T cell receptor beta chain was determined in a study of T-cell reconstitution after alpha-beta-depleted transplantation in children (dated by TCRdb to the mid-2010s). Concerning the study at large: T-cell immune reconstitution after TCRalphabeta/CD19-depleted allogeneic hematopoietic cell transplantation in children was quantitatively tracked in the study by means of TCR repertoire profiling.

Receptor libraries were prepared by PCR. Sequencing was carried out with an Illumina HiSeq 2500. TCR library preparation used molecular barcoding, with unique molecular identifiers applied to normalize quantification of the TCRbeta repertoire. The public sequencing data were trimmed at Q25 with fastp and processed into clonotypes with MiXCR by TCRdb, which kept only in-frame beta chains. Identical CDR3 proteins give one entry, which carries the most common genes and DNA. The sample contains hundreds of thousands of distinct CDR3 sequences, around 13% of them found a single time. The ten largest clones add up to 0.75% to 0.85% of the sample. The sample's treatment or condition label, decoded: allogeneic hematopoietic cell transplantation with graft depleted of TCRalphabeta T cells and CD19 B cells. The transplant recipients were children given TCRalphabeta/CD19-depleted allogeneic hematopoietic cell grafts.

The germline V and J ends show losses of 4 bases and 1 base respectively, and no gene match explains 2 bases of the junction. Taken from cysteine to phenylalanine, the CDR3 has 14 residues. The read is trimmed to its CDR3 DNA, 42 bases read in frame from base 1. Looking up the germline V gene yields CDR1 SQVTM and CDR2 ANQGSEA. What the research found in general, with its limitations: Hyperexpanded clone frequencies declined over subsequent months; after one year, T-cell counts and TCRbeta diversity were mostly attributed to newly produced T cells. In some patients, high TCRbeta diversity at day 60 was attributed to recipient T cells and intrathymic progenitors that had survived conditioning. Apparently early alphabetaT-cell count recovery about two months after transplant reportedly relied on only several hundred rapidly expanded clones derived from non-depleted graft cells.

This clonotype was observed a handful of times. Its cognate antigen has yet to be identified. Base qualities are not provided; no much larger clone lies one nucleotide away. Sequences were derived from PBMCs, sampled before TCRalphabeta/CD19-depleted stem cell transplant. The rearrangement combines TRBV29-1 with TRBJ2-4, with 9 bases matching TRBD2. The clonotype originates from a girl aged 2-10 years with congenital amegakaryocytic thrombocytopenia, due to receive a stem cell transplant. CDR3 sequence: CSVVAGVAKNIQYF. The sequenced DNA is TGCAGCGTTGTAGCGGGAGTGGCCAAAAACATTCAGTACTTC.